This is a list of T cell receptor beta chains from one sample in a study of shared clonotypes between healthy human individuals. Assay: immunoSEQ multiplex PCR; the TCRdb copy retains only in-frame clones and omits some. The sample has more than 1 million clones, 75% to 85% seen once. Sample: memory CD4+ T cells from PBMCs. The source of these receptors is a man aged 18 to 29 in good health. Some clones in this sample may be carry-over from other donors' samples. The CDR3 runs from the conserved cysteine through the conserved F or W. Each record gives: D gene, J gene, V gene, clone size, CDR3 protein, CDR3 DNA. The D gene is left open where the match is weak. Size values are once, few and many counts, or a class for expanded clones, and some rows have none.

NA,TRBJ2-2,TRBV7-3,NA,CASTPGTTNTGELFF,TGTGCCAGCACTCCCGGGACCACGAACACCGGGGAGCTGTTTTTT
TRBD2,TRBJ2-3,TRBV5-6,NA,CASRLLAVSTDTQYF,TGTGCCAGCAGGCTCCTAGCGGTTAGCACAGATACGCAGTATTTT
TRBD2,TRBJ2-1,TRBV11-1,few,CASSRNSGSYNEQFF,TGTGCCAGCAGTCGGAACAGCGGGAGCTACAATGAGCAGTTCTTC
NA,TRBJ2-3,TRBV11-2,NA,CASSLGPDTQYF,TGTGCCAGCAGCTTAGGCCCAGATACGCAGTATTTT
TRBD2,TRBJ2-4,TRBV9,NA,CASSPTGTNLNIQYF,TGTGCCAGCAGCCCAACCGGGACTAATTTAAACATTCAGTACTTC
NA,TRBJ2-2,TRBV4-1,NA,CASSQGKGPGFAGELFF,TGCGCCAGCAGCCAAGGGAAGGGGCCGGGGTTCGCCGGGGAGCTGTTTTTT
NA,TRBJ2-2,TRBV5-6,NA,CASRVGQNTGELFF,TGTGCCAGCAGAGTAGGACAGAACACCGGGGAGCTGTTTTTT
NA,TRBJ1-2,TRBV6-5,NA,CASSYSGTTGYTF,TGTGCCAGCAGTTATTCCGGGACCACAGGCTACACCTTC
TRBD2,TRBJ2-3,TRBV7-2,NA,CASSPGLAADTQYF,TGTGCCAGCAGCCCGGGACTAGCGGCTGATACGCAGTATTTT
NA,TRBJ2-7,TRBV5-1,NA,CASSLDQPSKQYF,TGCGCCAGCAGCTTGGACCAACCTTCGAAGCAGTACTTC
TRBD2,TRBJ2-3,TRBV15,NA,CATSRHRTSGASSTDTQYF,TGTGCCACCAGCAGACACCGGACTAGCGGGGCCTCAAGCACAGATACGCAGTATTTT
TRBD1,TRBJ1-1,TRBV29-1,few,CSVVPQTGQNTEAFF,TGCAGCGTCGTACCACAGACAGGGCAGAACACTGAAGCTTTCTTT
NA,TRBJ2-5,TRBV5-4,NA,CASSSQAGETQYF,TGTGCCAGCAGCTCTCAAGCGGGTGAGACCCAGTACTTC
NA,TRBJ2-2,TRBV30,many,CAWTRRNTGELFF,TGTGCCTGGACTAGACGGAACACCGGGGAGCTGTTTTTT
NA,TRBJ2-7,TRBV5-1,NA,CASSFSPAEGVYEQYF,TGCGCCAGCAGCTTTAGCCCCGCCGAAGGAGTCTACGAGCAGTACTTC
NA,TRBJ1-3,TRBV5-1,NA,CASSLGQGYGNTIYF,TGCGCCAGCAGCTTGGGGCAGGGGTACGGAAACACCATATATTTT